The 21 T cell receptor beta chains given below trace back to one sample, sequenced in a study of vaccination and CD4 T cells after COVID-19. Their antigen targets remain unknown. Stated treatment: roughly 10-day PBMC culture with coronavirus spike peptide pools or control peptides (ViraFEST assay). With the Oncomine TCR Beta short-read assay, DNA from cultured CD4+ T cells was sequenced. TCRdb re-analysed the PCR reads in MiXCR, keeping a single row per CDR3 protein. Seen here are about 5,200 distinct CDR3 sequences, 25% observed once, and the top ten hold 24%. The sequenced sample was CD4+ T cells from blood, cultured in vitro, obtained after SARS-CoV-2 vaccination. These receptors originate from a human donor who had recovered from COVID-19.

There are a few counts of this clonotype. The J gene is TRBJ1-6, the V gene TRBV6-8; no reliable D call. This CDR3 has 16 residues. Germline CDR1 and CDR2: MNHGY and SAAAGT. Trimming took 6 bases from V and 0 from J, leaving 12 bases between them. The CDR3 region is CASRPPCVSYNSPLHF. In nucleotides, the CDR3 is TGTGCCAGCAGACCCCCGTGTGTCTCCTATAATTCACCCCTCCACTTT.

This clonotype was found a few times. V usage is TRBV10-3 and J usage is TRBJ1-5; weak D call: TRBD1 (5 bases). Trimming stripped 0 bases from V and 6 bases from J, with 12 bases between. The CDR3 has 15 residues. Germline CDR1 reads ENHRY; CDR2 reads SYGVKD. CDR3 protein: CAISESGQGGQPQHF. The CDR3 coding sequence is TGTGCCATCAGTGAGTCGGGGCAGGGAGGTCAGCCCCAGCATTTT.

This clonotype is medium-sized in the sample. The chain uses TRBV10-3 and TRBJ1-5; 8 nucleotides agree with TRBD1. The CDR3 has 15 amino acids. Germline V gene data show CDR1 as ENHRY and CDR2 as SYGVKD. The V segment lost 4 bases and the J segment 1 base; nucleotides outside the gene matches: 3. CDR3 amino acids: CAISAGQESNQPQHF. In nucleotides, the CDR3 is TGTGCCATCAGTGCGGGACAGGAGAGCAATCAGCCCCAGCATTTT.

This clonotype qualifies as medium-sized. The chain has TRBV20-1 and TRBJ2-5, with D uncertain. Germline CDR1 is DFQATT and CDR2 is SNEGSKA (reference sequence). There are 14 residues in the CDR3. V shed 4 bases and J shed 1 base, with 13 bases lying between them. Here the CDR3 DNA reads TGCAGTGCTAACCCAGGCCTGCTCCAAGAGACCCAGTACTTC. It codes for CSANPGLLQETQYF.

The chain uses TRBV2 and TRBJ2-7; TRBD1 matches 9 bases. This CDR3 comprises 14 residues. J gave up 5 bases and V 7 bases, and 9 bases lay outside the gene matches. Germline V gene data show CDR1 as SNHLY and CDR2 as FYNNEI. The chain's CDR3 is CASKRQGGRNEQYF. The CDR3 bases are TGTGCCAGCAAGCGACAGGGGGGAAGGAACGAGCAGTACTTC.

This clonotype is medium-sized (0.01 to 0.1%) by share. This chain uses TRBV20-1 with TRBJ1-1; D is possibly TRBD1 (5 bases). The length of the CDR3 is 11 residues. Germline loops: CDR1 DFQATT, CDR2 SNEGSKA (reference sequence). The CDR3 loop reads CRATGGTEAFF. Here the CDR3 DNA reads TGCAGGGCGACTGGGGGCACTGAAGCTTTCTTT.

This clonotype was detected only a few times. The V call is TRBV20-1, the J call TRBJ2-3, with 14 bases lining up with TRBD2. The CDR3 covers 19 residues. The V gene end was trimmed by 0 bases and the J gene end by 4 bases; junction bases not matched to a gene: 12. The V gene's germline CDR1 is DFQATT and CDR2 SNEGSKA (reference sequence). CDR3 sequence reads: CSARDRGLAGGRGPDTQYF. In nucleotides, the CDR3 is TGCAGTGCTAGAGACCGAGGACTAGCGGGGGGAAGGGGCCCAGATACGCAGTATTTT.

The chain uses TRBV5-6 and TRBJ2-7; D may be TRBD1 or TRBD2 (5 bases each). The germline V gene encodes CDR1 SGHDT and CDR2 YYEEEE. Trimming left V 1 base short and J 5 bases short, with 13 bases between. CDR3 length: 14 residues. For the CDR3, the DNA is TGTGCCAGCAGCTTGTCTTGGGGGAGTAACGAGCAGTACTTC. It is translated as CASSLSWGSNEQYF.

The chain combines TRBV20-1 with TRBJ2-7, with 10 bases fitting TRBD1. J gave up 3 bases and V 4 bases, and 3 bases lay outside the gene matches. This CDR3 spans 13 amino acids. Germline loops: CDR1 DFQATT, CDR2 SNEGSKA (reference sequence). The CDR3 sequence is CSAIGQGDYEQYF. The CDR3 DNA reads as TGCAGTGCTATAGGACAGGGGGACTACGAGCAGTACTTC.

In its sample, this clonotype was seen a few times. The gene calls are TRBV7-2 and TRBJ1-6, with 7 nucleotides matching TRBD1. With 5 bases clipped from V and 10 bases from J, the junction kept 5 bases outside the gene matches. The CDR3 spans 13 residues. Germline V CDR1 and CDR2: SGHTA, FQGNSA. The CDR3 bases are TGTGCCAGCAGCCCCGGGACAGACTCACCCCTCCACTTT. This codes for CASSPGTDSPLHF. The full variable domain, rest sourced from reference TRBV7-2 and TRBJ1-6, is GAGVSQSPSNKVTEKGKDVELRCDPISGHTALYWYRQSLGQGLEFLIYFQGNSAPDKSGLPSDRFSAERTGGSVSTLTIQRTQQEDSAVYLCASSPGTDSPLHFGNGTRLTVT.

In its sample, this clonotype ranks as medium-sized. The V gene is TRBV20-1, the J gene TRBJ1-6, with D possibly being TRBD1 (6 bases). The length of the CDR3 is 14 residues. Looked up from germline, CDR1 is DFQATT and CDR2 is SNEGSKA (reference sequence). V was cut by 2 bases and J by 7 bases, with 12 bases left in between. As DNA, the CDR3 is TGCAGTGCTAGAAGGCAGCAGGGGAATTCACCCCTCCACTTT. Translation gives CSARRQQGNSPLHF.

CDR3 in amino acids: CSASLTSNQPQHF. Written as DNA, the CDR3 is TGCAGTGCTAGCTTAACTAGCAATCAGCCCCAGCATTTT. This rearrangement joins TRBV20-1 to TRBJ1-5; D is undetermined. The V gene lost 3 bases and the J gene lost 0 bases, with 6 bases spanning the gap. CDR1 and CDR2 from the germline V gene are DFQATT and SNEGSKA (reference sequence). CDR3 size: 13 residues.

The chain employs TRBV20-1 and TRBJ2-2; a possible D gene is TRBD1 (6 bases). V was shortened by 1 base and J by 4 bases, with 13 bases between the two germline ends. This CDR3 contains 15 residues. Germline values: CDR1 DFQATT, CDR2 SNEGSKA (reference sequence). The chain's CDR3 is CSARVDRGGTGELFF. CDR3 bases: TGCAGTGCTAGAGTTGATCGAGGGGGCACCGGGGAGCTGTTTTTT.

The chain carries TRBV29-1 and TRBJ1-2; 9 bases agree with TRBD1. The CDR3 covers 12 residues. V shed 4 bases, J shed 10 bases, and the junction held 7 bases outside the gene matches. Per the germline V gene, CDR1 is SQVTM and CDR2 is ANQGSEA. The CDR3 DNA reads as TGCAGCGTTGCCGGGACAGGGCTCCACTACACCTTC. Its translation is CSVAGTGLHYTF.

This clonotype is large. As DNA, the CDR3 is TGCAGTGTAGGGGGTCTCTCCTACGAGCAGTACTTC. Amino acids: CSVGGLSYEQYF. The rearrangement links TRBV20-1 to TRBJ2-7; D perhaps matches TRBD1 (6 bases). Trimming shortened V by 7 bases and J by 0 bases, and 10 bases separated the two germline ends. The CDR3 runs 12 residues. CDR1 and CDR2 from the germline V gene are DFQATT and SNEGSKA (reference sequence).

This clonotype has only a few counts. The V and J genes are TRBV6-2 or TRBV6-3 and TRBJ2-1; possibly TRBD1 for D (5 bases). The germline V gene encodes CDR1 MNHEY and CDR2 SVGEGT. The germline V and J ends were trimmed by 5 bases and 4 bases, with 18 bases remaining between them. This CDR3 region has 16 residues. The CDR3 nucleotides read TGTGCCAGCAGTACCAAGGTCGTGGGGCAGTACAATGAGCAGTTCTTC. Residues: CASSTKVVGQYNEQFF.

Relative to its sample, this clonotype is medium-sized. The chain is built from TRBV20-1 and TRBJ1-5; tentatively, D is TRBD1 (5 bases). The CDR3 covers 13 residues. Germline V CDR1 and CDR2: DFQATT, SNEGSKA (reference sequence). Trimming removed 6 bases at V and 7 bases at J, with 16 bases between. The CDR3 DNA reads TGCAGTGCCCCAGGGCGGGACCGCCAGCCCCAGCATTTT. It codes for CSAPGRDRQPQHF.

The rearrangement uses TRBV24-1 and TRBJ2-1, with 7 bases aligning to TRBD1. CDR1 KGHDR and CDR2 SFDVKD come from the germline V gene. Unmatched junction bases numbered 15, after V lost 9 bases and J lost 5 bases. The CDR3 is 16 residues long. The CDR3 DNA sequence: TGTGCCACCCAATCATACCGGGACAGAGGAGACAATGAGCAGTTCTTC. Amino acid sequence: CATQSYRDRGDNEQFF.

This clonotype is large (0.1 to 1%) in the sample. The chain uses TRBV5-6 and TRBJ1-2; 12 nucleotides agree with TRBD1. The CDR3 is 17 residues long. V gave up 4 bases and J gave up 4 bases; unmatched junction bases: 11. The V gene's germline CDR1 is SGHDT and CDR2 YYEEEE. The CDR3 spells CASSRPGTGGAAYGYTF. CDR3 nucleotides: TGTGCCAGCAGCCGTCCCGGGACAGGGGGCGCGGCCTATGGCTACACCTTC.

This clonotype was observed a handful of times. The chain has TRBV28 and TRBJ1-1; D perhaps matches TRBD1 (6 bases). Trimming cost V 4 bases and J 4 bases, with 19 bases left between them. The CDR3 is 16 residues long. Per the germline V gene, CDR1 is MDHEN and CDR2 is SYDVKM. The CDR3 DNA sequence: TGTGCCAGCAGTTCCCCCCTCGGGGGGCTCTTCACTGAAGCTTTCTTT. Translation: CASSSPLGGLFTEAFF.

The chain employs TRBV28 and TRBJ2-5; 9 bases are shared with TRBD1. This CDR3 region has 14 residues. The V gene end was trimmed by 9 bases and the J gene end by 6 bases; junction bases not matched to a gene: 11. The V gene's germline CDR1 is MDHEN and CDR2 SYDVKM. CDR3 sequence reads: CASSLVQGAKTQYF. The CDR3 DNA is TGTGCCAGTAGTCTTGTACAGGGGGCTAAGACCCAGTACTTC.